Listed below are T cell receptor beta chains from one sample, sequenced in a study of molecular identifiers for immune sequencing clone quantification. TCRdb independently ran MiXCR on the PCR reads; one entry per CDR3 protein. The sample lists 300,000 to 400,000 distinct CDR3 sequences, roughly a quarter seen once, with 0.65% to 0.95% in the top ten. Sequenced material: naive CD8+ T cells from blood, with Jurkat cell RNA spiked in. Every receptor here comes from a human donor in good health. Some libraries in this study had Jurkat cell RNA spiked in. CDR3s include the opening cysteine and the closing phenylalanine or tryptophan. A D gene is named only where the DNA matches it firmly. Clone size, where shown, is once, few, many, or a class for clones that have expanded.

clone size: NA
V gene: TRBV18
CDR3 length: 16
D gene: NA
J gene: TRBJ1-1
CDR3 DNA: TGTGCCAGCTCATCCTTGACAGGCGGAAAGGGGACTGAAGCTTTCTTT
CDR3 protein: CASSSLTGGKGTEAFF

clone size: NA
V gene: TRBV6-2/TRBV6-3
CDR3 length: 11
D gene: NA
J gene: TRBJ2-7
CDR3 DNA: TGTGCCTGCAGTCCGGGGGACGAGCAGTACTTC
CDR3 protein: CACSPGDEQYF

clone size: many
V gene: TRBV7-8
CDR3 length: 18
D gene: TRBD1
J gene: TRBJ1-6
CDR3 DNA: TGTGCCAGCAGCTTAGATTTAACCGTCGGGACAGGGCTCTGGCCCCTCCACTTT
CDR3 protein: CASSLDLTVGTGLWPLHF

clone size: NA
V gene: TRBV27
CDR3 length: 15
D gene: TRBD2
J gene: TRBJ2-7
CDR3 DNA: TGTGCCAGCAGTGTCTCCGGGACTAGAAGGTACGAGCAGTACTTC
CDR3 protein: CASSVSGTRRYEQYF

clone size: NA
V gene: TRBV6-1
CDR3 length: 13
D gene: NA
J gene: TRBJ2-7
CDR3 DNA: TGTGCCAGCAGTAAAGAAGTCGGCCCCGAGCAGTACTTC
CDR3 protein: CASSKEVGPEQYF

clone size: NA
V gene: TRBV29-1
CDR3 length: 18
D gene: NA
J gene: TRBJ1-5
CDR3 DNA: TGCAGCGTTGAAGATCTCAGGGAGGCCCTTTCTAGCAATCAGCCCCAGCATTTT
CDR3 protein: CSVEDLREALSSNQPQHF

clone size: NA
V gene: TRBV12-3/TRBV12-4
CDR3 length: 15
D gene: NA
J gene: TRBJ1-1
CDR3 DNA: TGTGCCAGCAGTTTAGGGTCGGCATGGAGCACTGAAGCTTTCTTT
CDR3 protein: CASSLGSAWSTEAFF

clone size: NA
V gene: TRBV9
CDR3 length: 12
D gene: NA
J gene: TRBJ2-2
CDR3 DNA: TGTGCCAGCAGCGTAGTATCCGGGGAGCTGTTTTTT
CDR3 protein: CASSVVSGELFF

clone size: many
V gene: TRBV19
CDR3 length: 16
D gene: TRBD2
J gene: TRBJ2-3
CDR3 DNA: TGTGCCAGTAGTACCGGGACTAGCGGGAGGACAGATACGCAGTATTTT
CDR3 protein: CASSTGTSGRTDTQYF

clone size: many
V gene: TRBV7-2
CDR3 length: 13
D gene: NA
J gene: TRBJ1-1
CDR3 DNA: TGTGCCAGCAGCTTAGGGGGGCGAAGTGAAGCTTTCTTT
CDR3 protein: CASSLGGRSEAFF

clone size: few
V gene: TRBV7-9
CDR3 length: 16
D gene: TRBD1
J gene: TRBJ2-5
CDR3 DNA: TGTGCCAGCAGCCAGGGGGCAGGGGGCTACCAAGAGACCCAGTACTTC
CDR3 protein: CASSQGAGGYQETQYF

clone size: many
V gene: TRBV29-1
CDR3 length: 13
D gene: NA
J gene: TRBJ1-5
CDR3 DNA: TGCAGCGTCGACGGGGGGCGTAATCAGCCCCAGCATTTT
CDR3 protein: CSVDGGRNQPQHF

clone size: few
V gene: TRBV7-9
CDR3 length: 11
D gene: NA
J gene: TRBJ2-7
CDR3 DNA: TGTGCCAGCAGCCCCGACCTGGGGCAGTACTTC
CDR3 protein: CASSPDLGQYF

clone size: NA
V gene: TRBV6-5
CDR3 length: 16
D gene: TRBD2
J gene: TRBJ2-3
CDR3 DNA: TGTGCCGGCAGTTACTTAGCGGGAGGGGGCACAGATACGCAGTATTTT
CDR3 protein: CAGSYLAGGGTDTQYF

clone size: NA
V gene: TRBV6-5
CDR3 length: 16
D gene: TRBD2
J gene: TRBJ2-3
CDR3 DNA: TGTGCCAGCAGCCCCGAAGCGGGGGCTAACACAGATACGCAGTATTTT
CDR3 protein: CASSPEAGANTDTQYF

clone size: few
V gene: TRBV20-1
CDR3 length: 13
D gene: NA
J gene: TRBJ2-2
CDR3 DNA: TGCAGTGCTAGGACAGTTAACACCGGGGAGCTGTTTTTT
CDR3 protein: CSARTVNTGELFF

clone size: NA
V gene: TRBV27
CDR3 length: 15
D gene: NA
J gene: TRBJ1-1
CDR3 DNA: TGTGCCAGCAGTCCGGGGGGCACCTGGGACACTGAAGCTTTCTTT
CDR3 protein: CASSPGGTWDTEAFF

clone size: NA
V gene: TRBV27
CDR3 length: 14
D gene: TRBD1
J gene: TRBJ2-7
CDR3 DNA: TGTGCCAGCAGTTCGGGACAGGGATTCTACGAGCAGTACTTC
CDR3 protein: CASSSGQGFYEQYF

clone size: NA
V gene: TRBV15
CDR3 length: 15
D gene: NA
J gene: TRBJ2-3
CDR3 DNA: TGTGCCACCAGCAGCGGCTATTCTAGCACAGATACGCAGTATTTT
CDR3 protein: CATSSGYSSTDTQYF

clone size: many
V gene: TRBV19
CDR3 length: 14
D gene: TRBD2
J gene: TRBJ2-7
CDR3 DNA: TGTGCCAGTAGTTCTAGCGGGGGGCCCTACGAGCAGTACTTC
CDR3 protein: CASSSSGGPYEQYF

clone size: NA
V gene: TRBV6-2/TRBV6-3
CDR3 length: 14
D gene: NA
J gene: TRBJ1-5
CDR3 DNA: TGTGCCAGCAGTTATCAGCAAACCAATCAGCCCCAGCATTTT
CDR3 protein: CASSYQQTNQPQHF

clone size: few
V gene: TRBV6-6
CDR3 length: 14
D gene: NA
J gene: TRBJ1-1
CDR3 DNA: TGTGCCAGCAGGTATCAGGGAGGCTTGGATGGAGCTTTCTTT
CDR3 protein: CASRYQGGLDGAFF

clone size: NA
V gene: TRBV6-5
CDR3 length: 18
D gene: TRBD1
J gene: TRBJ2-2
CDR3 DNA: TGTGCCAGCAGTTACTCCGGGACAGGGGGATCGAACACCGGGGAGCTGTTTTTT
CDR3 protein: CASSYSGTGGSNTGELFF

clone size: many
V gene: TRBV28
CDR3 length: 14
D gene: NA
J gene: TRBJ1-5
CDR3 DNA: TGTGCCAGCAACCTCATCCATAGCAATCAGCCCCAGCATTTT
CDR3 protein: CASNLIHSNQPQHF

clone size: NA
V gene: TRBV9
CDR3 length: 15
D gene: NA
J gene: TRBJ2-7
CDR3 DNA: TGTGCCAGCAGCGTAGAGACAGAGGCACCCTACGAGCAGTACTTC
CDR3 protein: CASSVETEAPYEQYF

clone size: many
V gene: TRBV6-2/TRBV6-3
CDR3 length: 12
D gene: NA
J gene: TRBJ1-1
CDR3 DNA: TGTGCCAGCAGTCTCCCATACACTGAAGCTTTCTTT
CDR3 protein: CASSLPYTEAFF

clone size: once
V gene: TRBV20-1
CDR3 length: 14
D gene: TRBD2
J gene: TRBJ2-7
CDR3 DNA: TGCAGTGCCCGCGGGGGGGCCTGGCGGGACGAGCAGTACTTC
CDR3 protein: CSARGGAWRDEQYF

clone size: few
V gene: TRBV27
CDR3 length: 17
D gene: NA
J gene: TRBJ2-7
CDR3 DNA: TGTGCCAGCAGTCCCCTATTTACAGGGACCTCTGGCTACGAGCAGTACTTC
CDR3 protein: CASSPLFTGTSGYEQYF

clone size: few
V gene: TRBV3-1
CDR3 length: 17
D gene: TRBD2
J gene: TRBJ2-1
CDR3 DNA: TGTGCCAGCAGCGAGGGACTAGCGGGAGGGCCGTGGAGTGAGCAGTTCTTC
CDR3 protein: CASSEGLAGGPWSEQFF

clone size: NA
V gene: TRBV5-4
CDR3 length: 12
D gene: NA
J gene: TRBJ2-2
CDR3 DNA: TGTGCCAGACTGGGGCGCACCGGGGAGCTGTTTTTT
CDR3 protein: CARLGRTGELFF

clone size: many
V gene: TRBV6-6
CDR3 length: 12
D gene: NA
J gene: TRBJ2-1
CDR3 DNA: TGTGCCAGCAGCCCGGGCACGAATGAGCAGTTCTTC
CDR3 protein: CASSPGTNEQFF

clone size: many
V gene: TRBV29-1
CDR3 length: 12
D gene: NA
J gene: TRBJ1-2
CDR3 DNA: TGCAGCGTTGTAGGAGAAGACTATGGCTACACCTTC
CDR3 protein: CSVVGEDYGYTF

clone size: NA
V gene: TRBV4-1
CDR3 length: 15
D gene: TRBD2
J gene: TRBJ2-7
CDR3 DNA: TGCGCCAGCAGCTTCCGACTAGCGGGGAGCGACGGGCAGTACTTC
CDR3 protein: CASSFRLAGSDGQYF

clone size: NA
V gene: TRBV23-1
CDR3 length: 18
D gene: TRBD1
J gene: TRBJ2-3
CDR3 DNA: TGCGCCAGCAGTCTATCTAATACGGGACAGGTCAGCACAGATACGCAGTATTTT
CDR3 protein: CASSLSNTGQVSTDTQYF

clone size: many
V gene: TRBV4-1
CDR3 length: 15
D gene: NA
J gene: TRBJ2-5
CDR3 DNA: TGCGCCAGCAGCCCCGGGGTAGCGGTTCAAGAGACCCAGTACTTC
CDR3 protein: CASSPGVAVQETQYF